The 21 T cell receptor beta chains below were found in one sample sequenced in a study of blood T cell repertoires in COVID-19. Repertoires were generated with immunoSEQ multiplex PCR, while TCRdb's copy carries only in-frame clones and drops some. The sample has approximately 260,000 clones; 70% to 85% are singletons. The sequenced sample was peripheral blood. These receptors came from a woman aged 80 or over with acute or convalescent COVID-19.

The chain employs TRBV3-1 (or the pseudogene TRBV3-2) and TRBJ1-2; weak D call: TRBD1 (5 bases). Between the trimmed V and J ends, which lost 4 bases and 8 bases, there was a span of 14 bases. Germline V gives CDR1 LGHDT, CDR2 YNNKEL (reference sequence). The CDR3 totals 13 residues. DNA of the CDR3: TGTGCCAGCAGCCCCAACACAGGATTAGGCTACACCTTC. It translates to CASSPNTGLGYTF.

The rearrangement joins TRBV28 to TRBJ2-2; weak D call: TRBD1 (7 bases). V lost 5 bases and J 4 bases, leaving 11 bases between the germline ends. The CDR3 consists of 14 residues. The germline V gene encodes CDR1 MDHEN and CDR2 SYDVKM. CDR3 sequence (DNA): TGTGCCAGCAGTCGGAGGGGGCTCACCGGGGAGCTGTTTTTT. Its translation is CASSRRGLTGELFF.

For the CDR3, the DNA is TGTGCCAGCATAAGTTACAGCTACAATGAGCAGTTCTTC. Its translation: CASISYSYNEQFF. J is TRBJ2-1 and V is TRBV28; D gene uncertain. V was clipped by 7 bases and J by 3 bases, with 10 bases between them. Germline CDR1 and CDR2: MDHEN and SYDVKM. The CDR3 contains 13 residues.

The V call is TRBV9, the J call TRBJ2-1; weak D call: TRBD1 (5 bases). CDR3 length: 15 amino acids. Trimming took off 4 bases at V and 0 bases at J, with 11 bases between the two ends. Germline CDR1 is SGDLS and CDR2 is YYNGEE. CDR3 sequence reads: CASSLRQSSYNEQFF. CDR3 in DNA: TGTGCCAGCAGCCTTAGACAGAGCTCCTACAATGAGCAGTTCTTC.

The chain employs TRBV7-2 and TRBJ2-7; 7 nucleotides agree with TRBD2. There are 13 residues in the CDR3. Trimming at V came to 1 base and at J to 4 bases, leaving 1 base not matched to a gene. Germline V gene sequence: CDR1 SGHTA, CDR2 FQGNSA. CDR3 bases: TGTGCCAGCAGCTTAGACGGGGGGTACGAGCAGTACTTC. It encodes CASSLDGGYEQYF.

The chain's CDR3 is CASSLASGEKLFF. The DNA of the CDR3 is TGTGCCAGCAGCTTAGCGAGCGGTGAAAAACTGTTTTTT. This chain links TRBV7-9 with TRBJ1-4, with D unclear. V gave up 0 bases and J gave up 7 bases, with 6 bases separating them. The CDR3 runs 13 residues. Germline V gene sequence: CDR1 SEHNR, CDR2 FQNEAQ (reference sequence).

On this clone: The DNA is left out, because the CDR3 cannot be placed on it with certainty; the CDR3 is given as TCRdb lists it. The chain is built from TRBV27 and TRBJ1-4; TRBD1 is taken as the D call from the table, unchecked against the DNA. Germline CDR1 and CDR2: MNHEY and SMNVEV (reference sequence). The CDR3 extends over 14 residues, inclusive of both ends. CDR3: CASSSSDREEKLFF.

The chain is built from TRBV6-5 and TRBJ1-2; the match to TRBD1 covers 9 bases. The V segment lost 9 bases and the J segment 3 bases; nucleotides outside the gene matches: 8. CDR3 length equals 14 residues. Germline CDR1 is MNHEY and CDR2 is SVGAGI. The CDR3 sequence is CASIRDRVHYGYTF. CDR3 sequence (DNA): TGTGCCAGTATCCGGGACAGGGTACACTATGGCTACACCTTC.

The V gene is TRBV7-2, the J gene TRBJ1-3; D is ambiguous. The CDR3 loop spans 15 amino acids. The V and J ends lost 5 bases and 1 base respectively, with 12 bases between them. Germline CDR1 SGHTA, CDR2 FQGNSA. Here the CDR3 DNA reads TGTGCCAGCAGCGTCCAAGGAGGATCTGGAAACACCATATATTTT. Protein sequence: CASSVQGGSGNTIYF. The full variable domain, its missing parts supplied by reference TRBV7-2 and TRBJ1-3, is GAGVSQSPSNKVTEKGKDVELRCDPISGHTALYWYRQSLGQGLEFLIYFQGNSAPDKSGLPSDRFSAERTGGSVSTLTIQRTQQEDSAVYLCASSVQGGSGNTIYFGEGSWLTVV.

The rearrangement links TRBV2 to TRBJ2-7; possibly TRBD2 for D (7 bases). Germline CDR1 SNHLY, CDR2 FYNNEI. CDR3 length: 13 amino acids. Trimming took 11 bases from V and 0 from J, leaving 14 bases between them. This chain's CDR3 is CAGGAGSSYEQYF. The CDR3 DNA is TGTGCCGGGGGGGCGGGGAGCTCCTACGAGCAGTACTTC.

This chain connects TRBV7-2 to TRBJ2-3; D is perhaps TRBD1 (7 bases). This CDR3 region has 15 residues. With 5 bases removed from V and 2 bases from J, the gap between germline ends came to 14 bases. CDR1 is SGHTA and CDR2 is FQGNSA in the germline V gene. This CDR3 reads CASSPSGGPTDTQYF. CDR3 bases: TGTGCCAGCAGCCCATCAGGGGGGCCCACAGATACGCAGTATTTT.

This rearrangement joins TRBV18 to TRBJ1-2; 7 nucleotides agree with TRBD1. Looked up from germline, CDR1 is KGHSH and CDR2 is LQKENI. V was clipped by 6 bases and J by 6 bases; unmatched bases: 13. The CDR3 consists of 15 residues. As DNA, the CDR3 is TGTGCCAGCTCCCCGTTTGATGAGACAGGGAATGGCTACACCTTC. Translating gives CASSPFDETGNGYTF. The complete variable domain, with remaining parts taken from reference TRBV18 and TRBJ1-2, reads NAGVMQNPRHLVRRRGQEARLRCSPMKGHSHVYWYRQLPEEGLKFMVYLQKENIIDESGMPKERFSAEFPKEGPSILRIQQVVRGDSAAYFCASSPFDETGNGYTFGSGTRLTVV.

Remarks on this clone: The germline gene is not matched at one end of the junction; a read error may be the cause. The J gene is TRBJ1-4, the V gene TRBV7-7, with TRBD1 matching 11 bases. The CDR3 is made up of 15 amino acids. Looked up from germline, CDR1 is SSHAT and CDR2 is FNYEAQ (reference sequence). In DNA, the CDR3 is TGTGCTAGCAGTCAGGACAGGGGGCCTAATGAAAAACTGTTTTTT. It encodes CASSQDRGPNEKLFF.

CDR3 nucleotides: TGTGCCAGCTCACCATTAGCCCCGAGCACTGAAGCTTTCTTT. It codes for CASSPLAPSTEAFF. The V call is TRBV18, the J call TRBJ1-1; D gene ambiguous. Looked up from germline, CDR1 is KGHSH and CDR2 is LQKENI. V lost 2 bases to trimming and J lost 4 bases, with 11 bases between them. This CDR3 spans 14 amino acids.

In its sample, this clone was seen once. V is TRBV9 and J is TRBJ2-3, with unresolved D. Germline V gene lookup returns CDR1 SGDLS and CDR2 YYNGEE. Trimming stripped 4 bases from V and 3 bases from J, with 9 bases between. The CDR3 length is 13 residues. The CDR3 loop is CASSSFGTDTQYF. The CDR3 DNA sequence: TGTGCCAGCAGCTCATTCGGGACAGATACGCAGTATTTT.

V and J are TRBV10-2 and TRBJ2-7; TRBD1 aligns across 9 bases. Germline V CDR1 and CDR2: WSHSY, SAAADI. J gave up 4 bases and V 6 bases, and 7 bases lay outside the gene matches. The CDR3 runs to 14 residues. CDR3 DNA sequence: TGCGCCAGCAGCCGGGACAGGGAACGATACGAGCAGTACTTC. As protein: CASSRDRERYEQYF.

This clone was seen a few times. The chain combines TRBV2 with TRBJ1-5; 9 bases are a match to TRBD1. This CDR3 comprises 16 residues. CDR1 and CDR2 (germline): SNHLY, FYNNEI. Trimming took 2 bases from V and 5 from J; bases not matched to a gene: 7. The CDR3 loop is CASSERDRVLYQPQHF. Here the CDR3 DNA reads TGTGCCAGCAGTGAAAGGGACAGGGTGTTATATCAGCCCCAGCATTTT.

This sequence joins TRBV5-4 and TRBJ2-1, with a weak D call TRBD2 (6 bases). Germline V gene data show CDR1 as SGHNT and CDR2 as YYREEE (reference sequence). CDR3 length: 13 amino acids. With 2 bases removed from V and 6 bases from J, the gap between germline ends came to 9 bases. CDR3 DNA: TGTGCCAGCAGCTTCGGGACTCTCAATGAGCAGTTCTTC. Residues: CASSFGTLNEQFF.

The chain joins TRBV14 to TRBJ2-3; unclear D gene. The CDR3 extends over 13 amino acids. CDR1 is SGHDN, CDR2 FVKESK, per germline. The V end lost 1 base, the J end lost 3 bases, and 5 bases lay between the germline ends. The CDR3 sequence: CASSQVRTDTQYF. Written as DNA, the CDR3 is TGTGCCAGCAGCCAAGTTAGAACAGATACGCAGTATTTT.

This sequence joins TRBV19 and TRBJ2-4, with 9 nucleotides matching TRBD1. The CDR3 consists of 17 residues. With 5 bases clipped from V and 1 base from J, the junction kept 9 bases outside the gene matches. Per germline, CDR1 LNHDA and CDR2 SQIVND (reference sequence). CDR3 residues: CASSGTGFRRAKNIQYF. DNA for the CDR3: TGTGCCAGTAGTGGGACAGGGTTTCGACGGGCCAAAAACATTCAGTACTTC.

The chain couples TRBV12-5 to TRBJ2-7, with TRBD2 as a possible D gene (6 bases). Per germline, CDR1 LGHNT and CDR2 FRNRAP. V was clipped by 0 bases and J by 5 bases, with 17 bases between them. The CDR3 extends over 16 amino acids. DNA for the CDR3: TGTGCTAGTGGTTTGGTAGGGGCTGGAGGGACGGACGAGCAGTACTTC. It translates to CASGLVGAGGTDEQYF.